The present T cell receptor beta chain was sequenced within a study of T cells in Graves' hyperthyroidism and ophthalmopathy (dated by TCRdb to between 2019 and 2020). Study-wide context: Peripheral blood samples were taken at initial diagnosis, before any treatment was given. A discovery cohort of about 95 patients, roughly 43 with Graves' ophthalmopathy and approximately 55 with stable Graves' hyperthyroidism, was used to find distinguishing TCR V-J signatures. An independent validation cohort of about 20 hyperthyroidism patients and approximately 17 patients who later progressed to ophthalmopathy tested prospective prediction of ophthalmopathy. The 100 discovery patients were randomly split 7:3 into training and test sets. In addition, the study compared T-cell repertoires in thyroid tissue and in blood from roughly six Graves' hyperthyroidism patients. Once sampling was done, hyperthyroidism patients were given methimazole at a starting dose of 30 mg daily, whereas ophthalmopathy patients were given high-dose intravenous methylprednisolone. TCR Vbeta CDR3 sequencing of around 130 peripheral blood samples (more than 40 ophthalmopathy, roughly 74 hyperthyroidism and approximately 17 progressor patients) is reported in the paper. The study at large found these results: Most expanded thyroid clonotypes (frequency above 0.001) were also detected in blood, suggesting blood repertoires may reflect thyroid immune responses. No statistical method was used to fix the sample size in advance, and group allocation was not hidden from the investigators. In validation, the model predicted progression to ophthalmopathy with 60% to 71% sensitivity and 72% to 85% specificity, a median of about 6.7 months before onset. In cross-validation, a model built on a 13 V-J signature told ophthalmopathy apart from stable hyperthyroidism with 85% to 90% sensitivity and approximately 81% specificity, and in testing the same model reached 80%/75%.

Stable Graves' hyperthyroidism was defined as the absence of progression to ophthalmopathy over 18 months of follow-up. The hyperthyroidism patients were between 18 and 65 years old and newly diagnosed, with a disease duration of less than 2 months. Patients with uncontrolled infections, other autoimmune diseases, pregnancy or lactation were excluded. Diagnoses were based on clinical symptoms, serum thyroxine and TRAb, thyroid ultrasound and orbital computed tomography. PBMCs were isolated from about 9 ml of fresh peripheral blood by Ficoll-Paque density gradient centrifugation. Total RNA was extracted using Trizol reagent, and RNA quality was assessed on an Agilent 2100 Bioanalyzer. As concerns this clonotype: What this receptor recognizes is not known. It has no much larger one-base neighbor in the sample; base qualities were not kept.

CDR1 SGHVS and CDR2 FQNEAQ are derived from the germline V gene. V was cut back by 0 bases and J by 11 bases, leaving a gap of 18 bases between them. Including cysteine and phenylalanine, the CDR3 has 15 amino acids. Only the CDR3 DNA is retained, 45 bases long and in frame from the first base. The TCR beta CDR3 regions were amplified from RNA transcripts. The TCR CDR3 was subjected to a first round of RT-PCR using the HTBI primer set and the Qiagen OneStep RT-PCR kit. A second multiplex PCR round built the libraries, followed by size selection and purification. Paired-end sequencing of the libraries was performed with 100 bp reads on an Illumina HiSeq2000. For the original study's pipeline: Raw data were processed with SOAPnuke, discarding reads with adapters, uncalled bases, mean Phred below 15, or no exact constant-primer or identifier match. High-quality paired reads were merged with COPE v1.2.5, and unique nucleotide sequences were defined as clonotypes. Clonotypes were aligned to IMGT TRBV, TRBD and TRBJ reference segments using MiTCR v1.1. Analysis was restricted to V-J combinations with a frequency above 0.0001, which covered 99.2% of repertoires. The TCS score was defined as the ratio of F50 (clonal expansion) to E x V (chaos), calculated using BLOSUM62-based TCRdist between CDR3 peptides within each V-J. Welch's t-statistics and random forest reduced around 510 V-J features to roughly 13, which were used in a naive Bayes classifier (R e1071). The Morisita-Horn index was used to measure how similar the thyroid and blood repertoires were. TCRdb's own reprocessing of the public reads used fastp at Q25 and MiXCR and kept productive beta chains. Rows with one shared CDR3 protein collapse into an entry with the most common genes and DNA. The V and J calls and clone size come from TCRdb's table, not from the authors' own analysis. The sample table shows about 99,000 distinct CDR3 sequences, and approximately 48% are seen once. The ten top clones hold approximately 25% of the sample.

In this chain, TRBV7-8 is recombined with TRBJ2-3; the D element could tentatively be TRBD1 or TRBD2, as 5 bases agree for each. Sequenced input: blood. This TCR was sampled from a middle-aged man with Graves' hyperthyroidism. This receptor carries the CDR3 CASSLAGAGSNEQYF. The nucleotides read TGTGCCAGCAGCTTAGCTGGTGCAGGGAGCAATGAGCAGTATTTT.